Listed here are 4 T cell receptor beta chains from one sample, sequenced in a study of T cell repertoires in cytomegalovirus infection. MiXCR was run by TCRdb on the reads, yielding one entry per CDR3 protein. The sample lists about 260,000 distinct CDR3 sequences; 8% to 9.5% were seen once. Material: PBMCs. These receptors came from a human donor in good health (CMV status not recorded). Some clones in this sample may be carry-over from other donors' samples.

This chain connects TRBV7-8 to TRBJ1-2; D unclear. The germline gives CDR1 SGHVS, CDR2 FQNEAQ. The CDR3 loop spans 15 amino acids. The V end lost 5 bases, the J end lost 5 bases, and 18 bases lay between the germline ends. CDR3 nucleotide sequence: TGTGCCAGCAGCCGAGAGAGTGGGCCGGGTTATGGCTACACCTTC. Encoded protein: CASSRESGPGYGYTF.

This clonotype has at least ten counts. This chain uses TRBV7-3 with TRBJ2-3; D is possibly TRBD1 or TRBD2 (6 bases each). With 1 base removed from V and 0 bases from J, the gap between germline ends came to 17 bases. CDR3 size: 18 residues. Germline-derived CDR1 and CDR2 are SGHTA and FQGTGA. CDR3 loop: CASSLRGTQGGSTDTQYF. The CDR3 nucleotides read TGTGCCAGCAGCTTAAGGGGGACACAGGGAGGTAGCACAGATACGCAGTATTTT. The full variable domain, rest sourced from reference TRBV7-3 and TRBJ2-3, is GAGVSQTPSNKVTEKGKYVELRCDPISGHTALYWYRQSLGQGPEFLIYFQGTGAADDSGLPNDRFFAVRPEGSVSTLKIQRTERGDSAVYLCASSLRGTQGGSTDTQYFGPGTRLTVL.

This clonotype was found many times. This rearrangement joins TRBV12-3 or TRBV12-4 to TRBJ1-1, with D unresolved. The germline V and J ends were trimmed by 6 bases and 3 bases, with 14 bases remaining between them. There are 14 residues in the CDR3. CDR3 region: CASRQDASDTEAFF. The CDR3, as DNA: TGTGCCAGCAGGCAGGACGCCTCGGACACTGAAGCTTTCTTT.

The chain joins TRBV20-1 to TRBJ2-7; tentative D call: TRBD2 (5 bases). Germline V gene sequence: CDR1 DFQATT, CDR2 SNEGSKA (reference sequence). V shed 3 bases and J shed 4 bases, with 13 bases lying between them. The CDR3 sequence is 13 residues long. This CDR3 reads CSASASTGYEQYF. CDR3 nucleotide sequence: TGCAGTGCTAGTGCTTCGACGGGATACGAGCAGTACTTC.